This T cell receptor (beta chain) was profiled in a study of shared clonotypes between healthy human individuals. CDR3 size: 13 residues. Trimming shortened V by 2 bases and J by 1 base, and 6 bases separated the two germline ends. Looked up from germline, CDR1 is SGHRS and CDR2 is YFSETQ. Only in-frame clones appear in the TCRdb table, and some are missing; sequencing was by immunoSEQ multiplex PCR. The table records over a million clones, 65% to 80% of them present only once. This sequence joins TRBV5-1 and TRBJ2-5; D not resolved. The sequence came from a man between 18 and 29 years old in good health. The sample consisted of memory CD4+ T cells sorted from blood. Subset described: CD45RA-negative fraction. The CDR3 bases are TGCGCCAGCAGCTTTGGTCCCCAAGAGACCCAGTACTTC. It is translated as CASSFGPQETQYF. Full variable domain (remainder filled in from reference TRBV5-1 and TRBJ2-5): KAGVTQTPRYLIKTRGQQVTLSCSPISGHRSVSWYQQTPGQGLQFLFEYFSETQRNKGNFPGRFSGRQFSNSRSEMNVSTLELGDSALYLCASSFGPQETQYFGPGTRLLVL.